The present TCR beta chain was sequenced within a study of T cells in tumors after PD-1 blockade. About the research overall: A subset received ongoing vismodegib 150 mg daily alongside anti-PD-1 therapy.

Method: immunoSEQ multiplex PCR; TCRdb's copy keeps in-frame clones and lacks some. Of 3,500 to 4,500 clones listed, over 60% are singletons. Genomic DNA template from tumor biopsies or peripheral blood, about 600 ng to 6,500 ng input. A word on this clone: Its specificity is not known.

Whole-study results and caveats: About 41% of tumor TCR clonotypes were also found in blood. Clonal replacement, not reinvigoration, is suggested for expanded exhausted CD8+ clones after therapy.

Trimming removed 1 base at V and 15 bases at J, with 17 bases between. The germline V gene encodes CDR1 SEHNR and CDR2 FQNEAQ (reference sequence). This CDR3 has 13 amino acids. The sample was tumor tissue, taken before anti-PD-1 treatment. The chain carries TRBV7-9 and TRBJ2-3; D is unclear. This TCR was sampled from a human donor with basal cell carcinoma. The CDR3, as DNA: TGTGCCAGCAGCTTAGAGGCAGTTCGCGGCCAATATTTT. Translation gives CASSLEAVRGQYF.